The entry below describes one T cell receptor beta chain. This table comes from immunoSEQ multiplex PCR, and its TCRdb copy is limited to in-frame clones, with some not included. The sample lists more than 65,000 clones, approximately 80% occurring once. The sample belongs to a study of blood T cell repertoires in COVID-19. The germline CDR1 and CDR2 sequences are LGHDT and YNNKEL (reference sequence). V shed 4 bases and J shed 1 base, with 14 bases lying between them. The CDR3 length is 16 residues. The rearrangement uses TRBV3-1 (or the pseudogene TRBV3-2) and TRBJ2-4, with D perhaps matching TRBD2 (5 bases). The sequence came from a human donor in a cohort sampled during active COVID-19. The source material was peripheral blood. CDR3 in DNA: TGTGCCAGCAGCCGATTGGCCCCGGGGGCCAAAAACATTCAGTACTTC. This translates into CASSRLAPGAKNIQYF.